This T cell receptor beta chain was obtained from a study of cytomegalovirus exposure and HLA in healthy donors. The study, taken as a whole, reports: Available immune exposure information covered CMV serostatus only. A highly shared variant cluster was judged a likely technical artifact.

PCR primers comprised 60 Vbeta and 13 Jbeta primers. TCRdb's table, derived via immunoSEQ multiplex PCR, lists solely in-frame clones and lacks some. The profile shows more than 110,000 clones, about 80% of them singletons. Notes on this clone: Its antigen is still unknown.

Each donor's status was that of a healthy bone marrow donor. This CDR3 contains 15 residues. The germline V gene encodes CDR1 SEHNR and CDR2 FQNEAQ (reference sequence). With 8 bases removed from V and 3 bases from J, the gap between germline ends came to 20 bases. Material for sequencing was PBMCs. This clonotype originated in a man aged 25 to 40 in good health and CMV-seropositive. This chain links TRBV7-9 with TRBJ2-7; D perhaps matches TRBD2 (5 bases). In DNA, the CDR3 is TGTGCCAGCCAGACTGATCGGGCGGGCCTCTACGAGCAGTACTTC. It encodes CASQTDRAGLYEQYF.